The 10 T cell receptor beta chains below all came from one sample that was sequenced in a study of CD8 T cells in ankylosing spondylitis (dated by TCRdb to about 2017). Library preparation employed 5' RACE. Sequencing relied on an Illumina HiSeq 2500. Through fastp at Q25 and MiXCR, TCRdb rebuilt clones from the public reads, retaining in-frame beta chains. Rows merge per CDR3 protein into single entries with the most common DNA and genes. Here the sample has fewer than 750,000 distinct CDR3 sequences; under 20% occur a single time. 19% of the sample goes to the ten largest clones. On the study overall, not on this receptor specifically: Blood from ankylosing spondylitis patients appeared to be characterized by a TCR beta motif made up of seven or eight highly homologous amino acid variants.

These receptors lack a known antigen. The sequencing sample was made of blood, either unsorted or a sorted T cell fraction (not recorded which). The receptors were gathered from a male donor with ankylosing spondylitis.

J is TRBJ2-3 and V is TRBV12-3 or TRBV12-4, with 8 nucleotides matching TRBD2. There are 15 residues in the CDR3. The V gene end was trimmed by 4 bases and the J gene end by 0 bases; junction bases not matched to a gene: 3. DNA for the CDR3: TGTGCCAGCAGTTGGCGGGGGGCTAGCACAGATACGCAGTATTTT. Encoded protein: CASSWRGASTDTQYF.

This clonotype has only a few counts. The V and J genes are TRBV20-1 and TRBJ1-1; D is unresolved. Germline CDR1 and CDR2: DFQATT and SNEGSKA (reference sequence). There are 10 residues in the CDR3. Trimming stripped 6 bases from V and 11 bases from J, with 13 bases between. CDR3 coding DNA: TGCAGTGCCAGACCCCTTGGGGCTTTCTTT. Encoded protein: CSARPLGAFF.

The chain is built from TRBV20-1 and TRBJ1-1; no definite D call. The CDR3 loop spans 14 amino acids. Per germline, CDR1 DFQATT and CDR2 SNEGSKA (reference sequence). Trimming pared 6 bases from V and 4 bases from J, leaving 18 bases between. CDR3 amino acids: CSANPPGRSTEAFF. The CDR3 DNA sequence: TGCAGTGCAAATCCCCCAGGAAGGAGCACTGAAGCTTTCTTT.

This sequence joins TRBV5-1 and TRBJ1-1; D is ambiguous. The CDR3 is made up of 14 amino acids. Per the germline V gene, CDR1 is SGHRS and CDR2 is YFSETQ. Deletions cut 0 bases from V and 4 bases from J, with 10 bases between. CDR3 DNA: TGCGCCAGCAGCTTGGGTACCTTGGGCACTGAAGCTTTCTTT. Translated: CASSLGTLGTEAFF.

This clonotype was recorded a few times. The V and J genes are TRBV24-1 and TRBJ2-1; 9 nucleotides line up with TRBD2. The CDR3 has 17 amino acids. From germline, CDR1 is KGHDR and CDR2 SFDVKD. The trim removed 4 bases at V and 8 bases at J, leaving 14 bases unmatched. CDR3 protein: CATSDPGVAGERYEQFF. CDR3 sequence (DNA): TGTGCCACCAGTGACCCGGGAGTAGCGGGAGAGCGCTATGAGCAGTTCTTC.

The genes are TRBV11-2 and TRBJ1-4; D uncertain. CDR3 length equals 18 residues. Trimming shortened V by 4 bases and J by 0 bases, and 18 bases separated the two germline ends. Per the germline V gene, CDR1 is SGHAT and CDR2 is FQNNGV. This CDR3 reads CASSSNPSNPTTNEKLFF. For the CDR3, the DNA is TGTGCCAGCAGCTCGAACCCTAGTAACCCCACAACTAATGAAAAACTGTTTTTT.

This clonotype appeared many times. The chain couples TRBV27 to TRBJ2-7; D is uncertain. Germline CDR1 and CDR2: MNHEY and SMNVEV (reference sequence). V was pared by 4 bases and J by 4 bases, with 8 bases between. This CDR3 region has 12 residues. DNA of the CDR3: TGTGCCAGCAGTTCAAACGGTTACGAGCAGTACTTC. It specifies CASSSNGYEQYF.

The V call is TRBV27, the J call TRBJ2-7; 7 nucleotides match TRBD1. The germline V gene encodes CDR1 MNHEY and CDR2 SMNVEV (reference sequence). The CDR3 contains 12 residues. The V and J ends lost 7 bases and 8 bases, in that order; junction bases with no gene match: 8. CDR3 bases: TGTGCCAGCAAAGGGGGCAGGAGTAAGCAGTACTTC. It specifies CASKGGRSKQYF.

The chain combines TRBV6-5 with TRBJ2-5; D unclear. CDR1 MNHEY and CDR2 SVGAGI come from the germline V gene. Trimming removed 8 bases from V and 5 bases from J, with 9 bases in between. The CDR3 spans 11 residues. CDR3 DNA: TGTGCCAGCCTTTACGGGGAGACCCAGTACTTC. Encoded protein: CASLYGETQYF.

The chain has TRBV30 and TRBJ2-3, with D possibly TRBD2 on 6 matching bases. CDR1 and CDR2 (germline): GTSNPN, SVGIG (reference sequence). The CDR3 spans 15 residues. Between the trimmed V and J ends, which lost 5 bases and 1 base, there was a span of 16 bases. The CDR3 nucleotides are TGTGCCTGGTCCCTCGGAGGGAAAGGCACAGATACGCAGTATTTT. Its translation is CAWSLGGKGTDTQYF.